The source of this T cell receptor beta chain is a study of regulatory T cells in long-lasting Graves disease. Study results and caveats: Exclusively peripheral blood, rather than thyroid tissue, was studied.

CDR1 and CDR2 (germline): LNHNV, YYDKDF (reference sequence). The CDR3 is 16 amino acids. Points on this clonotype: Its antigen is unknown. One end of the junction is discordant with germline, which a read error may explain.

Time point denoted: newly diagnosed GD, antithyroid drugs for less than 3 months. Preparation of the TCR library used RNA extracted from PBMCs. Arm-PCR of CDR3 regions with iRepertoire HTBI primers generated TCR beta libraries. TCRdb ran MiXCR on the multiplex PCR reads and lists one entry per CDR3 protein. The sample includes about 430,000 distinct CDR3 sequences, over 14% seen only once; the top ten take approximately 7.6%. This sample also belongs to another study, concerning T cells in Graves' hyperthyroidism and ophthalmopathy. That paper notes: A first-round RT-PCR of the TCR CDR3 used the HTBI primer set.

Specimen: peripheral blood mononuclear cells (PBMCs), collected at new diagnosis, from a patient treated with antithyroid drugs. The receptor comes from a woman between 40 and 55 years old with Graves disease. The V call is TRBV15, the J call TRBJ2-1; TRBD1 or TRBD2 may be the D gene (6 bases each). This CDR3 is CATSRTPAEGGNEQSF. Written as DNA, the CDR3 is TGTGCCACCAGCAGAACCCCGGCGGAGGGGGGAAATGAGCAGTCCTTC.